The TCR beta chain described here comes from a study of Tregs in tolerant kidney transplant recipients. As to this clone: Antigen specificity is unknown. The read terminates 3 residues ahead of where the CDR3 ends, so the germline J gene completes it.

The assay was immunoSEQ multiplex PCR, and TCRdb's table has in-frame clones only and misses some. Its listing shows about 23,000 clones. Germline V gene data show CDR1 as ENHRY and CDR2 as SYGVKD. V lost 10 bases to trimming and J lost 9 bases; unmatched junction nucleotides: 9. There are 13 residues in the CDR3. Overall study results and limits: Findings come from small patient numbers and require larger validation.

Mixed chimerism was transient after nonmyeloablative marrow transplants from related graft donors. Thawed PBMCs were FACS-sorted into unstimulated CD4+CD25+CD127- regulatory T cells, CD4+CD25- non-regulatory cells, CD4 and CD8 cells. The clonotype comes from a human patient who received a combined kidney and bone marrow transplant. Some of the T cells might come from the graft donor. The sequencing here drew on CD4+ T cells from blood (PBMCs), taken 6 months after the transplant. The genes are TRBV10-3 and TRBJ2-1, with 10 bases identical to TRBD2. CDR3 DNA, as far as it was read: TGTGCCAGCCTAAAGCGGGGGGGCTTTGAG. Translated: CASLKRGGFE. The complete CDR3 reads CASLKRGGFEQFF.